This T cell receptor beta chain was retrieved from a study of T cells in Graves' hyperthyroidism and ophthalmopathy. The TCR beta CDR3 regions underwent amplification using RNA transcripts as the source. Primed by the HTBI set, a first-round RT-PCR was run on the TCR CDR3. TCRdb independently ran MiXCR on the multiplex PCR reads; one entry per CDR3 protein. The repertoire holds 360,000 or so distinct CDR3 sequences, with 13% to 15% as singletons. The V and J ends lost 5 bases and 5 bases, in that order; junction bases with no gene match: 7. In germline, CDR1 is MNHNS, CDR2 SASEGT. The CDR3 extends over 16 amino acids. This clonotype has just a few counts.

The sequenced sample was blood. The chain carries TRBV6-1 and TRBJ2-3; 13 bases map to TRBD2. The receptor's source is a woman between 55 and 75 years old with Graves' ophthalmopathy. The CDR3 reads CASSRGLAGNLDTQYF. DNA for the CDR3: TGTGCCAGCAGTCGGGGACTAGCGGGAAATCTAGATACGCAGTATTTT.